The 27 T cell receptor beta chains below were found in one sample sequenced in a study of T-cell memory formation after mild COVID-19. TCRdb used MiXCR to reprocess the 5' RACE reads, holding one entry per CDR3 protein. This table has 350,000 to 500,000 distinct CDR3 sequences, more than 15% appearing once. The source material was PBMCs or a T cell subset sorted from them (not recorded which). The receptors originated from a man younger than 30 who had mild COVID-19 (a few samples of this study predate the infection). Cell type and time point are not known.

In this sample, this clonotype turned up many times. V usage is TRBV12-2 and J usage is TRBJ1-2. TRBV12-2 has pseudogene status. The CDR3 contains 12 residues. The CDR3 is CASRPSGCGYTF. In DNA form, the CDR3 reads TGTGCAAGTCGCCCCAGTGGGTGCGGCTACACCTTC.

This clonotype has a handful of counts. CDR3 sequence: CASSSVMGTGELFF. The CDR3 region has the DNA TGTGCCAGCAGTTCCGTCATGGGCACCGGGGAGCTGTTTTTT. This rearrangement joins TRBV12-3 or TRBV12-4 to TRBJ2-2; D ambiguous. The CDR3 contains 14 residues. V lost 4 bases to trimming and J lost 4 bases, with 10 bases between them.

Here the CDR3 reads CASSFLTTSVTGELFF. CDR3 DNA: TGTGCCAGCAGCTTCCTCACGACTAGCGTCACCGGGGAGCTGTTTTTT. The chain links TRBV11-2 to TRBJ2-2, with 8 bases matching TRBD2. The CDR3 is 16 amino acids. V gave up 3 bases and J gave up 4 bases; unmatched junction bases: 7. The germline V gene has CDR1 SGHAT and CDR2 FQNNGV.

J is TRBJ1-1 and V is TRBV7-2; no clear D gene. V lost 5 bases and J 5 bases, leaving 12 bases between the germline ends. The CDR3 extends over 13 amino acids. Germline loops: CDR1 SGHTA, CDR2 FQGNSA. DNA for the CDR3: TGTGCCAGCAGCGGCGGGGTTGGGACTGAAGCTTTCTTT. It is translated as CASSGGVGTEAFF.

The V call is TRBV4-1, the J call TRBJ1-3, with TRBD1 matching over 7 bases. Germline loops: CDR1 MGHRA, CDR2 YSYEKL. V was clipped by 6 bases and J by 0 bases; unmatched bases: 5. The CDR3 length is 15 residues. CDR3 nucleotide sequence: TGCGCCAGCAGACGAGGGACAGACTCTGGAAACACCATATATTTT. Translating gives CASRRGTDSGNTIYF.

The J gene is TRBJ2-7, the V gene TRBV6-2 or TRBV6-3; TRBD1 matches 8 bases. CDR1 is MNHEY and CDR2 is SVGEGT in the germline V gene. V trimming: 8 bases; J trimming: 3 bases; junction bases outside the gene matches: 15. CDR3 length: 16 amino acids. The CDR3 loop is CASRKFTGGLGYEQYF. CDR3 DNA sequence: TGTGCCAGCCGAAAATTCACAGGGGGTCTCGGCTACGAGCAGTACTTC.

The CDR3 DNA follows: TGTGCCACCAGCCGGGGGGGGGTATACAATGAGCAGTTCTTC. Translation gives CATSRGGVYNEQFF. The chain links TRBV24-1 to TRBJ2-1, with 8 positions matching TRBD2. The ends lost 7 bases at V and 4 bases at J; junction bases unmatched: 5. The germline gives CDR1 KGHDR, CDR2 SFDVKD. The CDR3 totals 14 residues.

This sequence joins TRBV5-1 and TRBJ1-1; D unresolved. Germline assignment: CDR1 SGHRS and CDR2 YFSETQ. V was pared by 2 bases and J by 4 bases, with 21 bases between. This CDR3 spans 17 amino acids. The CDR3 DNA reads as TGCGCCAGCAGCTTAAACGGACCTCGTTTACAGAGCACTGAAGCTTTCTTT. Translation: CASSLNGPRLQSTEAFF.

Ten or more counts support this clonotype. The chain recombines TRBV4-1 with TRBJ2-1; 7 bases agree with TRBD2. Germline lookup yields CDR1 MGHRA and CDR2 YSYEKL. The CDR3 runs to 16 residues. V trimming: 4 bases; J trimming: 4 bases; junction bases outside the gene matches: 10. CDR3 protein: CASSRGGTQGYNEQFF. The CDR3 DNA sequence: TGCGCCAGCAGCCGGGGAGGGACCCAAGGTTACAATGAGCAGTTCTTC.

CDR3 loop: CASSLGGHTIYF. The CDR3 nucleotides are TGTGCCAGCAGCTTAGGGGGTCACACCATATATTTT. This chain links TRBV7-8 with TRBJ1-3; no reliable D call. The CDR3 sequence is 12 residues long. From germline, CDR1 is SGHVS and CDR2 FQNEAQ. Trimming removed 1 base at V and 8 bases at J, with 6 bases between.

The CDR3 is CASSFGLYTEAFF. In DNA, the CDR3 is TGTGCCAGCAGCTTCGGACTTTACACTGAAGCTTTCTTT. This chain joins TRBV6-2 or TRBV6-3 and TRBJ1-1; D uncertain. The germline V gene has CDR1 MNHEY and CDR2 SVGEGT. The CDR3 contains 13 residues. Between the trimmed V and J ends, which lost 6 bases and 3 bases, there was a span of 11 bases.

This clonotype was seen only a few times. The chain employs TRBV6-1 and TRBJ2-7; D gene unclear. CDR3 length: 13 residues. V lost 3 bases, J lost 2 bases, and 8 bases lay in between. The V gene's germline CDR1 is MNHNS and CDR2 SASEGT. The CDR3 nucleotides read TGTGCCAGCAGTGAGGTTCGGACCTACGAGCAGTACGTC. As protein: CASSEVRTYEQYV.

The V call is TRBV25-1, the J call TRBJ1-3, with D possibly matching TRBD1 (5 bases). Germline CDR1 and CDR2: MGHDK and SYGVNS. Trimming pared 9 bases from V and 6 bases from J, leaving 12 bases between. The CDR3 consists of 12 residues. The chain's CDR3 is CASQGYENTIYF. CDR3 DNA: TGTGCCAGTCAGGGTTACGAAAACACCATATATTTT.

This clonotype has more than one count but fewer than ten. The chain carries TRBV6-6 and TRBJ2-1; 7 bases are shared with TRBD1. Germline loops: CDR1 MNHNY, CDR2 SVGAGI (reference sequence). The CDR3 totals 13 residues. V lost 6 bases to trimming and J lost 4 bases; unmatched junction nucleotides: 3. CDR3 sequence: CASRPDRYNEQFF. CDR3 DNA sequence: TGTGCCAGCAGGCCGGACAGGTACAATGAGCAGTTCTTC.

This clonotype was counted only a few times. The chain employs TRBV5-1 and TRBJ1-4; no clear D. The CDR3 loop spans 14 amino acids. Germline values: CDR1 SGHRS, CDR2 YFSETQ. With 1 base removed from V and 3 bases from J, the gap between germline ends came to 7 bases. This chain's CDR3 is CASSLNSPNEKLFF. CDR3 DNA sequence: TGCGCCAGCAGCTTGAACAGCCCTAATGAAAAACTGTTTTTT.

This sequence joins TRBV20-1 and TRBJ2-4; 7 nucleotides line up with TRBD1. The V segment lost 1 base and the J segment 3 bases; nucleotides outside the gene matches: 12. This CDR3 region has 17 residues. Germline-derived CDR1 and CDR2 are DFQATT and SNEGSKA (reference sequence). The CDR3 nucleotides are TGCAGTGCTAGAGGGTCCGACAGGGAAGGAGTCAAAAACATTCAGTACTTC. Its protein product is CSARGSDREGVKNIQYF.

This clonotype has just a few counts. The chain has TRBV11-2 and TRBJ1-1; 10 bases agree with TRBD1. This CDR3 has 16 residues. V lost 5 bases and J lost 3; bases outside the gene matches: 9. Germline V gene sequence: CDR1 SGHAT, CDR2 FQNNGV. This chain's CDR3 is CASSRWTGGVDTEAFF. The DNA for the CDR3 is TGTGCCAGCAGCCGATGGACAGGGGGAGTCGACACTGAAGCTTTCTTT. Drawing the rest from reference TRBV11-2 and TRBJ1-1, the complete variable domain is EAGVAQSPRYKIIEKRQSVAFWCNPISGHATLYWYQQILGQGPKLLIQFQNNGVVDDSQLPKDRFSAERLKGVDSTLKIQPAKLEDSAVYLCASSRWTGGVDTEAFFGQGTRLTVV.

This rearrangement joins TRBV7-9 to TRBJ1-2; D is perhaps TRBD1 (6 bases). V was shortened by 2 bases and J by 2 bases, with 12 bases between the two germline ends. The CDR3 runs 15 residues. CDR1 is SEHNR and CDR2 is FQNEAQ in the germline V gene (reference sequence). The CDR3 reads CASSLQGTLNYGYTF. For the CDR3, the DNA is TGTGCCAGCAGCTTACAGGGGACCCTAAACTATGGCTACACCTTC. Full variable domain (remainder filled in from reference TRBV7-9 and TRBJ1-2): DTGVSQNPRHKITKRGQNVTFRCDPISEHNRLYWYRQTLGQGPEFLTYFQNEAQLEKSRLLSDRFSAERPKGSFSTLEIQRTEQGDSAMYLCASSLQGTLNYGYTFGSGTRLTVV.

The CDR3 region is CSATPLDSNGRETQYF. CDR3 DNA sequence: TGCAGTGCTACCCCGCTTGACTCCAATGGGCGAGAGACCCAGTACTTC. The V gene is TRBV20-1, the J gene TRBJ2-5; no clear D gene. In germline, CDR1 is DFQATT, CDR2 SNEGSKA (reference sequence). The CDR3 is 16 residues long. With 4 bases removed from V and 4 bases from J, the gap between germline ends came to 22 bases.

This clonotype was seen a few times. The chain links TRBV5-1 to TRBJ2-3; D may be TRBD1 or TRBD2 (6 bases each). Trimming took off 2 bases at V and 2 bases at J, with 21 bases between the two ends. The germline CDR1 and CDR2 sequences are SGHRS and YFSETQ. The CDR3 loop spans 18 amino acids. The CDR3 bases are TGCGCCAGCAGCTTAATATTCGTCCGGGGGCCTAACACAGATACGCAGTATTTT. It codes for CASSLIFVRGPNTDTQYF.

The sample holds many counts of this clonotype. The chain combines TRBV7-2 with TRBJ1-6; D may be TRBD1 (5 bases). Germline CDR1 is SGHTA and CDR2 is FQGNSA. The CDR3 consists of 14 residues. V was cut by 5 bases and J by 9 bases, with 14 bases left in between. The CDR3 is CASSVFGTSSPLHF. The CDR3 DNA reads as TGTGCCAGCAGCGTTTTCGGGACCAGTTCACCCCTCCACTTT.

CDR3 amino acids: CASSFRQTRDYGYTF. The CDR3 DNA reads TGTGCCAGCAGTTTTCGACAGACCCGGGACTATGGCTACACCTTC. The V and J genes are TRBV12-3 or TRBV12-4 and TRBJ1-2, with a possible D match to TRBD1 (5 bases). With 3 bases removed from V and 3 bases from J, the gap between germline ends came to 14 bases. The CDR3 is 15 residues long.

This clonotype was counted a few times. The chain links TRBV7-2 to TRBJ1-5, with a weak D call TRBD1 (5 bases). V was shortened by 5 bases and J by 4 bases, with 9 bases between the two germline ends. CDR1 is SGHTA and CDR2 is FQGNSA in the germline V gene. This CDR3 is 13 amino acids long. This CDR3 reads CASSTRQNQPQHF. Written as DNA, the CDR3 is TGTGCCAGCAGCACGCGACAGAATCAGCCCCAGCATTTT.

This clonotype was counted between two and nine times. The genes are TRBV5-1 and TRBJ1-2, with D unclear. V lost 0 bases, J lost 10 bases, and 16 bases lay in between. This CDR3 contains 14 residues. Germline assignment: CDR1 SGHRS and CDR2 YFSETQ. The CDR3 region is CASSLEGRNRVYTF. CDR3 DNA: TGCGCCAGCAGCTTGGAGGGCCGGAACCGGGTCTACACCTTC.

This clonotype was seen more than once but under ten times. The chain has TRBV6-2 or TRBV6-3 and TRBJ2-7; TRBD2 matches at 10 bases. Germline CDR1 MNHEY, CDR2 SVGEGT. V shed 5 bases, J shed 2 bases, and the junction held 6 bases outside the gene matches. The length of the CDR3 is 15 residues. CDR3 in DNA: TGTGCCAGCAGTCTACTAGCGGGGAGGCCCTACGAGCAGTACTTC. Amino acids: CASSLLAGRPYEQYF.

The V call is TRBV20-1, the J call TRBJ2-5; maybe TRBD2 (6 bases). Germline loops: CDR1 DFQATT, CDR2 SNEGSKA (reference sequence). Trimming left V 4 bases short and J 5 bases short, with 17 bases between. This CDR3 region has 14 residues. The DNA of the CDR3 is TGCAGTGCTAATCCAGGGACTCCCTATGAGACCCAGTACTTC. This translates into CSANPGTPYETQYF.

This clonotype was seen a few times. The V call is TRBV12-3 or TRBV12-4, the J call TRBJ2-1; TRBD1 might be the D (6 bases). The CDR3 is made up of 13 amino acids. V lost 7 bases, J lost 11 bases, and 18 bases lay in between. CDR3: CASNLQGRPKQFF. DNA of the CDR3: TGTGCCAGCAACCTACAGGGAAGGCCGAAGCAGTTCTTC.